This T cell receptor (beta chain) stems from a study of T cells in localized non-small cell lung cancer (dated by TCRdb to about 2020). For context, the study as a whole: T cell repertoires of a few hundred early-stage NSCLC patients were analyzed, with tumors being compared against uninvolved tumor-adjacent lungs. The cohort was made up of hundreds of treatment-naive NSCLC patients whose localized lung tumors had been resected. The mean age of the NSCLC patients was around 65 years, with 120 to 150 men and 107 women. The full study reports these points: Since the design was exploratory, TCR variables were selected using unadjusted p-values with no false-discovery rate correction. Because multi-region sequencing of the tumors was not done, intratumor heterogeneity could not be ruled out. Longer overall survival was associated with higher blood T cell density, whereas shorter survival was associated with higher adjacent-lung clonality. Uninvolved tumor-adjacent lung showed the highest T cell clonality, higher than tumor, which suggests more focused antigenic responses in the uninvolved tumor-adjacent lung. A median of 57 of the top 100 tumor clones turned up in the paired uninvolved adjacent lung, and about 28 of those clones also ranked among the top 100 of that same adjacent lung.

Taken from the germline V gene, the CDR1 and CDR2 loops are KGHSH and LQKENI. V is pruned by 0 bases and J by 4 bases, leaving 13 bases of the junction without a gene match. There are 18 amino acids in the CDR3, from cysteine to phenylalanine inclusive. Just the 54-base CDR3 DNA is kept, in frame starting at base 1. The immunoSEQ Assay was used to sequence TCR beta CDR3 regions from DNA. In the source study's methods: T cell density was computed as TCR beta template counts normalized to usable DNA estimated by amplifying housekeeping genes. The preseqR package was used to estimate richness by extrapolating to 400,000 templates for PBMC samples and to 120,000 templates for tissue samples. Clonality was defined by subtracting Pielou's evenness from one. Tissue-enriched TCRs were identified through differential abundance testing performed on productive amino-acid clonotypes, with a minimum total count of 5 and an alpha of 0.1. The Jaccard Index and the Morisita Overlap Index were used to measure repertoire overlap between compartments. TCR beta CDR3s were clustered by GLIPH together with public tetramer-defined viral CDR3s, and at least three viral sequences plus V-gene enrichment were required for viral motifs. Drawn from immuneACCESS, this table holds only the in-frame rearrangements with V and J called that TCRdb kept. Clones are partly lost; checked studies trace under half to an unresolved V gene and leave the rest unexplained. V and J calls and clone size are copied from that table; D and trimming were computed from the DNA. The sample yields around 94,000 clones; about 87% were counted once. The top ten hold around 16% of the sample.

At diagnosis, peripheral blood, uninvolved tumor-adjacent lung and tumor were collected and stored as a combination of fresh-frozen and FFPE material. For TCR repertoire profiling, blood samples were analyzed as peripheral blood mononuclear cells. About this clone itself: This receptor's antigen is unknown. No much larger clone is present one base from it, and per-base qualities are unavailable.

The rearranged segments are TRBV18 and TRBJ2-3; 7 bases in between match TRBD2. The sequenced sample was peripheral blood, obtained before any cancer treatment. The receptor comes from a man between 40 and 70 years old with stage I squamous cell lung carcinoma. The nucleotide sequence reads as follows: TGTGCCAGCTCACCACCACCCGCGCGTACCCGGGGGGCAGATACGCAGTATTTT. This codes for CASSPPPARTRGADTQYF.